This TCR beta chain was found in a study of T-cell reconstitution after alpha-beta-depleted transplantation in children. The CDR3 spans 16 residues. Between the trimmed V and J ends, which lost 5 bases and 5 bases, there was a span of 22 bases. This clonotype came up a few times. The antigen remains unidentified. Broader study findings: Reported findings indicate that, about two months after transplant, alpha-beta T cells came from several hundred expanded clones, which were derived from non-depleted graft cells. T-cell numbers and diversity one year post-transplant derived largely from freshly generated T cells.

Researchers prepared the TCRbeta library using unique molecular identifiers, the study reports. Each CDR3 protein gets one entry after TCRdb re-called the PCR reads with MiXCR. The data contain 610,000 or so distinct CDR3 sequences, 25% to 30% of them singletons. The receptor was derived from a boy under two years old with Wiskott-Aldrich syndrome, due to receive a stem cell transplant. V is TRBV12-3 or TRBV12-4 and J is TRBJ2-7, with TRBD2 as a possible D gene (7 bases). The sequencing here drew on PBMCs, taken before TCRalphabeta/CD19-depleted stem cell transplant. The CDR3 DNA reads TGTGCCAGCAGTGGGTTACTAGCGAGGGGACACGACGAGCAGTACTTC. As protein: CASSGLLARGHDEQYF.